This T cell receptor beta chain was documented in a study of T cells after yellow fever vaccination. At the level of the study: SMART-Seq v4 Ultra Low Input prepared libraries from low-cell fractions.

Study conclusions and caveats: Overall, a small share of clonotypes was seen in both CD4 and CD8 compartments. Abundant clonotypes (contaminants from the bulk population) could be present in FACS-sorted repertoires.

The CDR3 has 19 amino acids. V dropped 0 bases and J dropped 4; count of bases not matched to a gene: 11. The V gene's germline CDR1 is MGHRA and CDR2 YSYEKL. Production of TCR cDNA was by 5'RACE template switching, which also added a universal primer site and UMIs. TCRdb re-called the 5' RACE reads through MiXCR, storing one row per CDR3 protein. The top ten hold over 3% of the sample, which has some 300,000 distinct CDR3 sequences, about 10% seen once. This clonotype turned up a few times. Its target is unknown. The chain joins TRBV4-1 to TRBJ2-6, with TRBD2 identical over 8 bases. This receptor was obtained from a man between 18 and 29 years old who received the YFV17D yellow fever vaccine. Specimen: CD4+ T cells sorted from PBMCs, collected 45 days after the yellow fever booster vaccination. CDR3 nucleotides: TGCGCCAGCAGCCAAGAGATAACCGGGGGGGCAGTAGGGGCCAACGTCCTGACTTTC. Translated, it gives CASSQEITGGAVGANVLTF.